These 24 T cell receptor beta chains were sequenced from one sample in a study of T cells in localized non-small cell lung cancer. Assay used: immunoSEQ multiplex PCR; TCRdb lists only in-frame clones, some missing. Of roughly 34,000 clones listed, about 81% are singletons. The sample here was peripheral blood, taken before any cancer treatment. Source of these receptors: a male donor aged 60 or over with stage II squamous cell lung carcinoma.

This clone has just one count. The gene calls are TRBV2 and TRBJ1-6, with D hard to call. Germline assignment: CDR1 SNHLY and CDR2 FYNNEI. The V end was cut by 4 bases, the J end by 7 bases, with 8 bases between. The CDR3 loop spans 13 amino acids. The CDR3 DNA reads TGTGCCAGCAGTGGTACGCAGAATTCACCCCTCCACTTT. Translated: CASSGTQNSPLHF.

V and J are TRBV15 and TRBJ2-7; TRBD2 aligns across 11 bases. The V gene end was trimmed by 6 bases and the J gene end by 6 bases; junction bases not matched to a gene: 10. Germline V lookup: CDR1 LNHNV, CDR2 YYDKDF (reference sequence). The CDR3 spans 15 residues. DNA for the CDR3: TGTGCCACCAGGGTAGTAGGACTAGCGGGCGGCGAGCAGTACTTC. Translated, it gives CATRVVGLAGGEQYF.

The V and J genes are TRBV21-1 and TRBJ2-1; the D call TRBD2 from the table was never checked on the DNA. TRBV21-1 is noted as a pseudogene. The CDR3 loop spans 17 amino acids. The CDR3 reads CASSTKGTSGDFNEQFF. CDR3 nucleotides: TGTGCCAGCAGCACCAAGGGAACTAGCGGGGACTTCAATGAGCAGTTCTTC.

A single count supports this clone. CDR3 in amino acids: CASSSWAGFSGANVLTF. CDR3 bases: TGCGCCAGCAGCTCATGGGCAGGGTTCTCTGGGGCCAACGTCCTGACTTTC. The chain uses TRBV5-1 and TRBJ2-6, with D perhaps matching TRBD1 (5 bases). Trimming took 3 bases from V and 0 from J, leaving 13 bases between them. CDR1 is SGHRS, CDR2 YFSETQ, per germline. This CDR3 region has 17 residues.

The chain links TRBV5-6 to TRBJ2-2, with TRBD1 matching over 9 bases. V shed 6 bases, J shed 5 bases, and the junction held 11 bases outside the gene matches. Germline V CDR1 and CDR2: SGHDT, YYEEEE. The CDR3 contains 16 residues. The CDR3 here is CASKFRTGVRTGELFF. In DNA, the CDR3 is TGTGCCAGCAAGTTCCGGACAGGGGTTCGTACCGGGGAGCTGTTTTTT.

This clone was detected only a few times. The chain combines TRBV10-3 with TRBJ2-1, with 12 bases fitting TRBD2. The V gene's germline CDR1 is ENHRY and CDR2 SYGVKD. The V segment lost 4 bases and the J segment 10 bases; nucleotides outside the gene matches: 8. This CDR3 region has 15 residues. CDR3 region: CAISGRLAGEGEQFF. The DNA for the CDR3 is TGTGCCATCAGTGGGCGACTAGCGGGAGAGGGGGAGCAGTTCTTC.

CDR3 bases: TGTGCCAGTAGTATATCCACCCGGAACACTGAAGCTTTCTTT. Protein sequence: CASSISTRNTEAFF. This chain links TRBV19 with TRBJ1-1, with D unresolved. V lost 2 bases to trimming and J lost 1 base, with 8 bases between them. The CDR3 totals 14 residues. Germline loops: CDR1 LNHDA, CDR2 SQIVND (reference sequence).

V usage is TRBV7-2 and J usage is TRBJ1-4; D perhaps matches TRBD1 (5 bases). V gave up 5 bases and J gave up 3 bases, with 10 bases separating them. This CDR3 is 14 amino acids long. CDR1 is SGHTA, CDR2 FQGNSA, per germline. The CDR3 here is CASSPDTANEKLFF. In DNA form, the CDR3 reads TGTGCCAGCAGCCCGGACACGGCTAATGAAAAACTGTTTTTT.

The rearrangement joins TRBV5-8 to TRBJ1-1, with unresolved D. The CDR3 is 14 amino acids. The V gene's germline CDR1 is SGHTS and CDR2 YDEGEE. Trimming took off 2 bases at V and 4 bases at J, with 12 bases between the two ends. The CDR3 region is CASSLEAGATEAFF. The CDR3, as DNA: TGTGCCAGCAGCTTAGAGGCGGGCGCCACTGAAGCTTTCTTT.

The chain employs TRBV6-1 and TRBJ1-5, with 9 bases that match TRBD1. This CDR3 is 13 amino acids long. Germline V gives CDR1 MNHNS, CDR2 SASEGT. V lost 5 bases to trimming and J lost 6 bases; unmatched junction nucleotides: 2. CDR3 sequence reads: CASSTGGGQPQHF. The CDR3 DNA follows: TGTGCCAGCAGTACAGGGGGCGGTCAGCCCCAGCATTTT.

CDR3 sequence (DNA): TGTGCCAGCAGGTGGGACACCTCTGCAACTAATGAAAAACTGTTTTTT. Its protein product is CASRWDTSATNEKLFF. J is TRBJ1-4 and V is TRBV28; D is possibly TRBD1 (6 bases). The CDR3 spans 16 residues. Germline V gives CDR1 MDHEN, CDR2 SYDVKM. V was pared by 6 bases and J by 0 bases, with 14 bases between.

The V gene is TRBV29-1, the J gene TRBJ2-5; D tentatively reads TRBD1 or TRBD2 (6 bases each). CDR3 length: 12 amino acids. The ends were cut back, 6 bases at V and 3 bases at J, with 11 bases in the middle. Germline CDR1 SQVTM, CDR2 ANQGSEA. The CDR3 sequence: CSVPRGEETQYF. CDR3 bases: TGCAGCGTCCCTAGGGGGGAAGAGACCCAGTACTTC.

The DNA of the CDR3 is TGTGCCACCAGCCGGGACAGGGGTCGCGAGCAGTACTTC. Its protein product is CATSRDRGREQYF. This chain joins TRBV15 and TRBJ2-7; 10 bases align to TRBD1. The CDR3 sequence is 13 residues long. Germline V gene sequence: CDR1 LNHNV, CDR2 YYDKDF (reference sequence). Trimming removed 5 bases from V and 6 bases from J; junction bases left unmatched: 4. Together with reference TRBV15 and TRBJ2-7, the CDR3 gives the full variable domain: DAMVIQNPRYQVTQFGKPVTLSCSQTLNHNVMYWYQQKSSQAPKLLFHYYDKDFNNEADTPDNFQSRRPNTSFCFLDIRSPGLGDTAMYLCATSRDRGREQYFGPGTRLTVT.

This sequence joins TRBV7-2 and TRBJ2-7, with TRBD2 matching over 10 bases. V shed 1 base and J 2 bases; nucleotides not matched to a gene: 5. CDR1 SGHTA and CDR2 FQGNSA come from the germline V gene. The CDR3 spans 16 residues. The CDR3 is CASSLGPSGGAYEQYF. The CDR3 DNA reads as TGTGCCAGCAGCTTAGGCCCTAGCGGGGGTGCCTACGAGCAGTACTTC.

This clone has only one observation. This chain links TRBV11-2 with TRBJ2-3, with D possibly matching TRBD2 (7 bases). With 5 bases removed from V and 2 bases from J, the gap between germline ends came to 23 bases. Germline V lookup: CDR1 SGHAT, CDR2 FQNNGV. The CDR3 loop spans 18 amino acids. DNA of the CDR3: TGTGCCAGCAGCCCTAGTTATATCGGGGGGCTATACACAGATACGCAGTATTTT. It yields the protein CASSPSYIGGLYTDTQYF.

The chain couples TRBV7-3 to TRBJ2-1; 7 nucleotides agree with TRBD1. The trim removed 6 bases at V and 8 bases at J, leaving 10 bases unmatched. Germline V gene data show CDR1 as SGHTA and CDR2 as FQGTGA. CDR3 length: 14 residues. The CDR3 region is CASSGTAQSDEQFF. The CDR3 bases are TGTGCCAGCAGTGGGACAGCACAAAGCGATGAGCAGTTCTTC.

The chain carries TRBV11-2 and TRBJ1-2; D uncertain. Trimming took off 0 bases at V and 1 base at J, with 6 bases between the two ends. The CDR3 contains 14 residues. CDR1 is SGHAT and CDR2 is FQNNGV in the germline V gene. As DNA, the CDR3 is TGTGCCAGCAGCTTAGATGACGGTAACTATGGCTACACCTTC. Translation: CASSLDDGNYGYTF.

This rearrangement joins TRBV28 to TRBJ1-4; 7 bases match TRBD1. V lost 1 base and J lost 10; bases outside the gene matches: 6. The germline gives CDR1 MDHEN, CDR2 SYDVKM. This CDR3 spans 14 amino acids. The CDR3 sequence is CASSLLGGEGKLFF. The CDR3 bases are TGTGCCAGCAGTTTATTAGGGGGCGAAGGAAAACTGTTTTTT.

This chain joins TRBV10-3 and TRBJ2-1; 7 nucleotides agree with TRBD2. V was pared by 6 bases and J by 4 bases, with 12 bases of the junction left unmatched. This CDR3 spans 16 amino acids. The germline CDR1 and CDR2 sequences are ENHRY and SYGVKD. CDR3 protein: CAIRGQLAPGYNEQFF. CDR3 coding DNA: TGTGCCATCAGAGGCCAACTAGCGCCCGGGTACAATGAGCAGTTCTTC.

The chain uses TRBV19 and TRBJ1-1; TRBD1 might be the D (5 bases). V lost 4 bases to trimming and J lost 2 bases, with 11 bases between them. This CDR3 has 14 residues. From germline, CDR1 is LNHDA and CDR2 SQIVND (reference sequence). CDR3 DNA sequence: TGTGCCAGTAGTAAGGGGACGGGTAACACTGAAGCTTTCTTT. Amino acid sequence: CASSKGTGNTEAFF.

This clone was counted only a few times. The V gene is TRBV23-1, the J gene TRBJ2-7; D is perhaps TRBD2 (5 bases). TRBV23-1 is assigned to the ORF class and has an uncertain function. V lost 3 bases and J lost 6, with 27 bases in between. CDR3 length equals 18 residues. The CDR3 loop is CASSHPLGGKIRDREQYF. Here the CDR3 DNA reads TGCGCCAGCAGTCACCCCCTTGGAGGTAAGATTCGCGACCGCGAGCAGTACTTC.

This rearrangement joins TRBV5-1 to TRBJ2-7; TRBD2 aligns across 9 bases. CDR3 length: 14 amino acids. CDR1 is SGHRS and CDR2 is YFSETQ in the germline V gene. V lost 4 bases and J lost 3; bases outside the gene matches: 5. The CDR3 DNA reads TGCGCCAGCAGCCGGGGACTAGCAATCTACGAGCAGTACTTC. This gives the protein CASSRGLAIYEQYF.

The V call is TRBV30, the J call TRBJ1-4; D unresolved. V lost 1 base and J 6 bases, leaving 9 bases between the germline ends. CDR1 and CDR2 from the germline V gene are GTSNPN and SVGIG (reference sequence). This CDR3 region has 13 residues. The CDR3, as DNA: TGTGCCTGGAGTGATGTACTCTATGAAAAACTGTTTTTT. It translates to CAWSDVLYEKLFF.

V usage is TRBV19 and J usage is TRBJ1-1; tentative D call: TRBD1 (6 bases). Trimming pared 7 bases from V and 2 bases from J, leaving 20 bases between. Germline assignment: CDR1 LNHDA and CDR2 SQIVND (reference sequence). The CDR3 runs to 16 residues. The CDR3 region is CASIGRPGAKNTEAFF. CDR3 nucleotide sequence: TGTGCCAGTATTGGTCGCCCAGGGGCAAAAAACACTGAAGCTTTCTTT.